This paragraph covers one TCR beta chain sequence. Its target is not known. These data originate in a study of cytomegalovirus exposure and HLA in healthy donors. General observations from the study: High specificity and sensitivity for cytomegalovirus status were reported for the classifier. The study listed roughly 160 cytomegalovirus-associated TCR beta chains.

Data came from immunoSEQ multiplex PCR; TCRdb stores just in-frame clones and leaves some out. The sample holds about 130,000 clones, more than 80% seen once. The CDR3 covers 15 residues. Germline V gene sequence: CDR1 MNHEY, CDR2 SMNVEV (reference sequence). Between the trimmed V and J ends, which lost 7 bases and 1 base, there was a span of 14 bases. From the roughly 110-subject validation cohort, which was separate from the roughly 670-subject first cohort, the donors were drawn. The receptor was derived from a woman younger than 45 in good health and CMV-seropositive. Input material: PBMCs. This chain links TRBV27 with TRBJ2-1; D remains ambiguous. The CDR3 nucleotides are TGTGCCAGCATCCGAGGCGGCGCTTCCTACAATGAGCAGTTCTTC. Translation gives CASIRGGASYNEQFF.